The rows below give T cell receptor beta chains drawn from one sample of a study of memory CD4+ T cells and cytomegalovirus serostatus. Sequencing was performed with immunoSEQ multiplex PCR; in TCRdb, only in-frame clones are kept and a portion is missing. The table includes approximately 44,000 clones, about 80% detected once. The sequencing input was memory CD4+ T cells from blood. The receptors here all came from an adult in good health and CMV-seronegative. Each CDR3 is given with its conserved first and last residue. A D gene is named only where the DNA matches it firmly. The size field is filled for only some rows; it gives once, few, many or a size class.

v_gene	abundance	j_gene	d_gene	CDR3nt	CDR3aa
TRBV9	.	TRBJ2-5	TRBD2	TGTGCCAGCAGTAGTTGGCGGGGGGTCCAAGAGACCCAGTACTTC	CASSSWRGVQETQYF
TRBV29-1	.	TRBJ2-3	.	TGCAGCGTTGAGAACCAGGGGTACACAGATACGCAGTATTTT	CSVENQGYTDTQYF
TRBV7-2	.	TRBJ1-5	.	TGTGCCACCTCACCGGGGATCAATCAGCCCCAGCATTTT	CATSPGINQPQHF
TRBV7-3	once	TRBJ2-3	TRBD2	TGTGCCAGCAGCCGAGCCCCTAGCGGGGGGGGATCAGATACGCAGTATTTT	CASSRAPSGGGSDTQYF
TRBV7-9	.	TRBJ2-1	TRBD2	TGTGCCAGCGGACGGGGGGGCGCCTACAATGAGCAGTTCTTC	CASGRGGAYNEQFF
TRBV6-1	.	TRBJ1-2	.	TGTGCCAGCAGTGCCGCGCCTTATGGCTACACCTTC	CASSAAPYGYTF
TRBV5-1	.	TRBJ2-1	TRBD1	TGCGCCAGCACCCCGGGACAGGAATACAATGAGCAGTTCTTC	CASTPGQEYNEQFF
TRBV5-4	.	TRBJ1-6	.	TGTGCCAGCAGCATAGATAATTCACCCCTCCACTTT	CASSIDNSPLHF
TRBV27	few	TRBJ2-2	TRBD2	TGTGCCAGCAGTTTATCGCCCCTAGCGGGGGGGGCCGGGGAGCTGTTTTTT	CASSLSPLAGGAGELFF
TRBV6-5	.	TRBJ2-7	.	TGTGCCAGCAGTTACTCGAGGCCAGGGCATGAGCAGTACTTC	CASSYSRPGHEQYF
TRBV28	.	TRBJ2-2	TRBD2	TGTGCCAGCAGTTCACTAGCGGGGGGGCCCGGGGAGCTGTTTTTT	CASSSLAGGPGELFF
TRBV7-2	.	TRBJ1-1	TRBD1	TGTGCCAGCAGCTGGGACAGCACTGAAGCTTTCTTT	CASSWDSTEAFF
TRBV18	.	TRBJ2-6	TRBD1	TGTGCCAGCTCACCACCGGGACAGGGGATAGCCAACGTCCTGACTTTC	CASSPPGQGIANVLTF
TRBV7-2	.	TRBJ2-7	TRBD2	TGTGCCAGCAGTAACTCCGGGGGGTCCTACGAGCAGTACTTC	CASSNSGGSYEQYF
TRBV29-1	.	TRBJ1-2	.	TGCAGCGTTGGACAGGACTTAGGCTACACCTTC	CSVGQDLGYTF
TRBV19	.	TRBJ1-2	TRBD1	TGTGCCAGTGCTACCATCTGGACAGGTAGAAGTAACTATGGCTACACCTTC	CASATIWTGRSNYGYTF
TRBV7-6	few	TRBJ1-3	.	TGTGCCAGCAGCTTAAACCCCGGAAACACCATATATTTT	CASSLNPGNTIYF
TRBV11-1	.	TRBJ2-2	.	TGTGCCAGCAGCTTTTCGTTCGGAGGGTCGAACACCGGGGAGCTGTTTTTT	CASSFSFGGSNTGELFF
TRBV7-9	.	TRBJ1-1	TRBD1	TGTGCCAGCAGCCAGATCGGACAGGGAAAGGAAAAAGCTTTCTTT	CASSQIGQGKEKAFF
TRBV14	.	TRBJ1-4	TRBD1	TGTGCCAGCAGCCGGTCGTGGACAGGGGATGAAAAACTGTTTTTT	CASSRSWTGDEKLFF
TRBV28	.	TRBJ2-5	.	TGTGCCAGCAGCCGCATCGGACAGGAGGGTGAAGAGACCCAGTACTTC	CASSRIGQEGEETQYF
TRBV5-5	.	TRBJ2-2	TRBD1	TGTGCCAGCAGTGACAGGGCCTTTGGCACCGGGGAGCTGTTTTTT	CASSDRAFGTGELFF
TRBV7-2	.	TRBJ2-2	.	TGTGCCAGCAGCTCTGCTCAGGGGCACATCACCGGGGAGCTGTTTTTT	CASSSAQGHITGELFF
TRBV5-1	.	TRBJ2-3	.	TGCGCCAGTGTGGAGGAGGGGGCAGATACGCAGTATTTT	CASVEEGADTQYF
TRBV10-3	.	TRBJ1-2	.	TGTGCCATCAGTGTTCCAAAGACTGAGAGTGGGAATGGGGCAAACTATGGCTACACCTTC	CAISVPKTESGNGANYGYTF
TRBV19	.	TRBJ1-2	.	TGTGCCAGTACCGCGGACAGATTTAACTATGGCTACACCTTC	CASTADRFNYGYTF
TRBV6-1	.	TRBJ1-5	.	TGTGCCAGCAGTACACAGGGAGTTCAGCCCCAGCATTTT	CASSTQGVQPQHF
TRBV5-6	once	TRBJ2-1	TRBD2	TGTGCCAGCAGCTTGGTAGGTAGCGGGGGGGCCAGCGAGCAGTTCTTC	CASSLVGSGGASEQFF
TRBV6-5	.	TRBJ1-3	.	TGTGCCAGCAGTTACTCCCGGGGAAACACCATATATTTT	CASSYSRGNTIYF
TRBV6-1	.	TRBJ2-7	.	TGTGCCAGCAGTGCCCGACAGAGGACCTACGAGCAGTACTTC	CASSARQRTYEQYF
TRBV5-8	.	TRBJ1-3	.	TGTGCCAGCAGCTTGCTGGTAAGATCTGGAAACACCATATATTTT	CASSLLVRSGNTIYF
TRBV10-1	few	TRBJ1-1	.	TGCGCCAGCAGCCTGGACCCGGGGCTGAACACTGAAGCTTTCTTT	CASSLDPGLNTEAFF
TRBV11-1	.	TRBJ2-7	TRBD2	TGTGCCAGCAGCTACGGACTAGAGGCCTACGAGCAGTACTTC	CASSYGLEAYEQYF
TRBV5-6	.	TRBJ2-5	TRBD2	TGTGCCAGCAGCTTGGGGCTAGCGGATCTCGGGACCCAGTACTTC	CASSLGLADLGTQYF
TRBV6-5	few	TRBJ1-6	.	TGTGCCAGCAGTTTCCTAGGGAATTCACCCCTCCACTTT	CASSFLGNSPLHF
TRBV21-1	.	TRBJ1-2	.	TGTGCCAACCCTCGGACCCCGACAGGAGCTAACTATGGCTACACCTTC	CANPRTPTGANYGYTF
TRBV12-5	.	TRBJ1-3	.	TGTGCTAGTGGTTTCCTCTCTGGAAACACCATATATTTT	CASGFLSGNTIYF
TRBV2	.	TRBJ2-3	.	TGTGCCAGCAGTGAAGCGCTTCGAGGACCAGATACGCAGTATTTT	CASSEALRGPDTQYF
TRBV7-9	.	TRBJ2-2	TRBD1	TGTGCCAGCAGCCCGGGACAGGGGGTCACCGGGGAGCTGTTTTTT	CASSPGQGVTGELFF
TRBV2	once	TRBJ2-7	TRBD2	TGTGCCAGCAGTGAAGCGAGTGGACTAGCGGGGGAGAACGAGCAGTACTTC	CASSEASGLAGENEQYF